These T cell receptor beta chains were read from a single sample in a study of blood T cell repertoires in COVID-19. TCRdb's copy holds only in-frame clones and misses some; the assay was immunoSEQ multiplex PCR. The sample shows 150,000 to 250,000 clones, approximately 85% of them seen only once. The sample was PBMCs or T cells enriched from blood (not recorded which). Every receptor here comes from a man in his forties who had recovered from COVID-19. CDR3s include the opening cysteine and the closing phenylalanine or tryptophan. A D gene is named only where the DNA matches it firmly. Clone sizes are given selectively: once, few, many, or a class where the clone is expanded.

clone size: NA; J gene: TRBJ1-2; V gene: TRBV5-1; D gene: NA; CDR3 protein: CASSLSGENYGYTF; CDR3 DNA: TGCGCCAGCAGCTTGTCGGGGGAGAACTATGGCTACACCTTC
clone size: NA; J gene: TRBJ1-4; V gene: TRBV6-5; D gene: NA; CDR3 protein: CASSYSINSNQGKLFF; CDR3 DNA: TGTGCCAGCAGTTACTCGATTAACTCCAACCAGGGAAAACTGTTTTTT
clone size: many; J gene: TRBJ1-6; V gene: TRBV5-6; D gene: NA; CDR3 protein: CASSPPSGPLHF; CDR3 DNA: TGTGCCAGCAGCCCACCCTCAGGGCCCCTCCACTTT
clone size: once; J gene: TRBJ2-3; V gene: TRBV4-3; D gene: TRBD2; CDR3 protein: CASSQDLTHSGRAADTQYF; CDR3 DNA: TGCGCCAGCAGCCAAGATCTTACCCATAGCGGGAGGGCCGCAGATACGCAGTATTTT
clone size: NA; J gene: TRBJ1-6; V gene: TRBV7-9; D gene: NA; CDR3 protein: CASSPQSGSPLHF; CDR3 DNA: TGTGCCAGCAGCCCGCAGTCTGGTTCACCCCTCCACTTT
clone size: NA; J gene: TRBJ1-2; V gene: TRBV21-1; D gene: NA; CDR3 protein: CASSKGGGYGYTF; CDR3 DNA: TGTGCCAGCAGCAAGGGAGGGGGGTATGGCTACACCTTC
clone size: NA; J gene: TRBJ1-2; V gene: TRBV2; D gene: NA; CDR3 protein: CATVLTGKESYGYTF; CDR3 DNA: TGTGCCACTGTGTTGACAGGAAAGGAGTCCTACGGCTACACCTTC
clone size: NA; J gene: TRBJ2-1; V gene: TRBV30; D gene: NA; CDR3 protein: CAWSKGAETYNEQFF; CDR3 DNA: TGTGCCTGGAGTAAGGGAGCGGAAACCTACAATGAGCAGTTCTTC
clone size: NA; J gene: TRBJ2-7; V gene: TRBV6-5; D gene: NA; CDR3 protein: CASSRSGSAYEQYF; CDR3 DNA: TGTGCCAGCAGTCGAAGCGGTTCCGCTTACGAGCAGTACTTC
clone size: NA; J gene: TRBJ1-4; V gene: TRBV5-1; D gene: TRBD1; CDR3 protein: CASSFLGQGLNEKLFF; CDR3 DNA: TGCGCCAGCAGCTTCTTAGGACAGGGCCTTAATGAAAAACTGTTTTTT
clone size: NA; J gene: TRBJ2-3; V gene: TRBV9; D gene: TRBD2; CDR3 protein: CASSATSGITDTQYF; CDR3 DNA: TGTGCCAGCAGCGCGACTAGCGGAATCACAGATACGCAGTATTTT
clone size: NA; J gene: TRBJ2-1; V gene: TRBV6-5; D gene: TRBD2; CDR3 protein: CASSVVGLARFEQFF; CDR3 DNA: TGTGCCAGCAGCGTCGTAGGACTAGCGAGGTTTGAGCAGTTCTTC
clone size: NA; J gene: TRBJ2-1; V gene: TRBV7-9; D gene: TRBD1; CDR3 protein: CASSPGTGLYNEQFF; CDR3 DNA: TGTGCCAGCAGCCCCGGGACAGGGCTATACAATGAGCAGTTCTTC
clone size: NA; J gene: TRBJ2-7; V gene: TRBV7-8; D gene: TRBD1; CDR3 protein: CASSSNLGQASSYEQYF; CDR3 DNA: TGTGCCAGCAGCTCCAACCTGGGACAGGCGAGCTCCTACGAGCAGTACTTC
clone size: NA; J gene: TRBJ2-5; V gene: TRBV9; D gene: NA; CDR3 protein: CASSVVGTLQETQYF; CDR3 DNA: TGTGCCAGCAGCGTAGTTGGAACACTACAAGAGACCCAGTACTTC
clone size: NA; J gene: TRBJ1-1; V gene: TRBV10-1; D gene: NA; CDR3 protein: CASSEPGRRNTEAFF; CDR3 DNA: TGCGCCAGCAGTGAGCCCGGGAGAAGGAACACTGAAGCTTTCTTT